Presented here are 20 T cell receptor beta chains from one specimen sequenced in a study of cytomegalovirus exposure and HLA in healthy donors. PCR used 60 Vbeta primers and 13 Jbeta primers. TCRdb keeps only in-frame clones here, not all; method: immunoSEQ multiplex PCR. The data hold around 98,000 clones, with around 70% observed a single time. The sequencing sample was made of PBMCs. Source of these receptors: a female donor in good health and CMV-seronegative.

This rearrangement joins TRBV9 to TRBJ2-5, with 11 bases matching TRBD1. Judging by the DNA end, TRBJ2-7 fits better; the J call may be wrong. CDR3 length equals 14 residues. Looked up from germline, CDR1 is SGDLS and CDR2 is YYNGEE. CDR3 coding DNA: TGTGCCAGCAGCGGGACAGGGGGCGAGACCGAGCAGTACTTC. Protein: CASSGTGGETEQYF.

The chain combines TRBV28 with TRBJ1-2; D unclear. CDR3 length equals 15 residues. The V gene lost 3 bases and the J gene lost 2 bases, with 13 bases spanning the gap. Germline V gives CDR1 MDHEN, CDR2 SYDVKM. The CDR3 nucleotides are TGTGCCAGCAGTTTTCCCGGCGGGGAGAACTATGGCTACACCTTC. It codes for CASSFPGGENYGYTF.

The chain couples TRBV7-9 to TRBJ1-3; 7 nucleotides align to TRBD1. This CDR3 is built from 14 residues. Germline loops: CDR1 SEHNR, CDR2 FQNEAQ (reference sequence). V shed 5 bases and J 4 bases; nucleotides not matched to a gene: 5. The CDR3 spells CASSRQGDGNTIYF. In nucleotides, the CDR3 is TGTGCCAGCAGCCGACAGGGTGACGGAAACACCATATATTTT.

This clone showed up just a few times. This rearrangement joins TRBV20-1 to TRBJ1-2; no definite D call. CDR3 size: 9 residues. Trimming pared 5 bases from V and 8 bases from J, leaving 6 bases between. Germline V CDR1 and CDR2: DFQATT, SNEGSKA (reference sequence). The CDR3 sequence: CSAPEGYTF. The CDR3 nucleotides read TGCAGTGCTCCCGAGGGCTACACCTTC.

The V call is TRBV9, the J call TRBJ1-1, with TRBD1 as a possible D gene (6 bases). From germline, CDR1 is SGDLS and CDR2 YYNGEE. Trimming stripped 0 bases from V and 1 base from J, with 7 bases between. The CDR3 totals 14 residues. CDR3 loop: CASSVGGQNTEAFF. In DNA form, the CDR3 reads TGTGCCAGCAGCGTAGGGGGACAGAACACTGAAGCTTTCTTT.

The rearrangement uses TRBV2 and TRBJ1-1, with 8 nucleotides matching TRBD1. V lost 6 bases and J lost 6; bases outside the gene matches: 6. This CDR3 comprises 13 residues. The germline V gene has CDR1 SNHLY and CDR2 FYNNEI. The CDR3 sequence: CASRGDRKSEAFF. The CDR3 region has the DNA TGTGCCAGCAGAGGGGACAGGAAATCTGAAGCTTTCTTT.

This clone occurred once. J is TRBJ2-1 and V is TRBV9, with 12 bases that match TRBD2. This CDR3 has 15 amino acids. V gave up 5 bases and J gave up 7 bases; unmatched junction bases: 7. CDR1 and CDR2 (germline): SGDLS, YYNGEE. CDR3 coding DNA: TGTGCCAGCAGTTCTAGCGGGGGGGCGGGGAATGAGCAGTTCTTC. Translating it yields CASSSSGGAGNEQFF.

This chain connects TRBV18 to TRBJ2-5; 8 positions match TRBD1. The ends lost 3 bases at V and 4 bases at J; junction bases unmatched: 7. Germline CDR1 is KGHSH and CDR2 is LQKENI. This CDR3 has 15 amino acids. CDR3 DNA: TGTGCCAGCTCACCCAACAGGGGGGATGGAGAGACCCAGTACTTC. Residues: CASSPNRGDGETQYF.

The V and J genes are TRBV19 and TRBJ2-1; D might be TRBD1 (6 bases). CDR3 length: 13 amino acids. The germline V gene has CDR1 LNHDA and CDR2 SQIVND (reference sequence). Trimming cost V 9 bases and J 4 bases, with 13 bases left between them. CDR3 nucleotides: TGTGCCAGCCACCGCCAGGGGTACAATGAGCAGTTCTTC. Its protein is CASHRQGYNEQFF.

This chain's CDR3 is CASSYSSPRDEQYF. In DNA, the CDR3 is TGTGCCAGCAGTTACTCATCGCCGAGGGACGAGCAGTACTTC. The chain links TRBV6-6 to TRBJ2-7, with D possibly being TRBD2 (5 bases). CDR3 size: 14 residues. From germline, CDR1 is MNHNY and CDR2 SVGAGI (reference sequence). Trimming took off 0 bases at V and 5 bases at J, with 11 bases between the two ends.

This clone turned up a few times. The chain employs TRBV11-2 and TRBJ2-5; D is undetermined. Trimming removed 4 bases at V and 2 bases at J, with 2 bases between. The CDR3 length is 11 residues. Looked up from germline, CDR1 is SGHAT and CDR2 is FQNNGV. The CDR3: CASSSQETQYF. The CDR3 DNA reads as TGTGCCAGCAGCTCACAAGAGACCCAGTACTTC.

This chain links TRBV7-8 with TRBJ1-1; 7 bases map to TRBD1. The germline gives CDR1 SGHVS, CDR2 FQNEAQ. This CDR3 is 15 amino acids long. Trimming at V came to 4 bases and at J to 5 bases, leaving 10 bases not matched to a gene. The CDR3, as DNA: TGTGCCAGCAGCTCCCGGTCAGCCAGGGGGACTGAAGCTTTCTTT. Residues: CASSSRSARGTEAFF.

The V gene is TRBV9, the J gene TRBJ1-1; D uncertain. Trimming removed 2 bases from V and 11 bases from J, with 16 bases in between. The CDR3 runs 13 residues. In germline, CDR1 is SGDLS, CDR2 YYNGEE. The DNA of the CDR3 is TGTGCCAGCAGCGTCTCTAACAGCTCTCCGGCTTTCTTT. Its translation: CASSVSNSSPAFF.

The chain couples TRBV13 to TRBJ1-4; D not resolved. The CDR3 spans 15 residues. Germline V gene lookup returns CDR1 PRHDT and CDR2 FYEKMQ (reference sequence). V lost 5 bases and J lost 3, with 13 bases in between. Here the CDR3 DNA reads TGTGCCAGCAGCCACAAGAGCGTGGCTAATGAAAAACTGTTTTTT. Translating gives CASSHKSVANEKLFF.

The chain has TRBV29-1 and TRBJ2-1; D uncertain. V was trimmed by 6 bases and J by 6 bases, leaving 12 bases between them. From germline, CDR1 is SQVTM and CDR2 ANQGSEA. The CDR3 is 12 amino acids. The CDR3, as DNA: TGCAGCGTCAGATCCCCGGGCAATGAGCAGTTCTTC. This gives the protein CSVRSPGNEQFF.

The chain's CDR3 is CASSLPGTLYNEQFF. The CDR3 nucleotides read TGTGCCAGCAGCTTACCGGGGACTCTCTACAATGAGCAGTTCTTC. The chain is built from TRBV7-9 and TRBJ2-1, with D possibly TRBD2 on 6 matching bases. The ends were cut back, 2 bases at V and 3 bases at J, with 11 bases in the middle. This CDR3 spans 15 amino acids. The V gene's germline CDR1 is SEHNR and CDR2 FQNEAQ (reference sequence).

This chain joins TRBV5-1 and TRBJ1-4, with 8 bases fitting TRBD1. J gave up 6 bases and V 2 bases, and 3 bases lay outside the gene matches. From germline, CDR1 is SGHRS and CDR2 YFSETQ. There are 14 residues in the CDR3. For the CDR3, the DNA is TGCGCCAGCAGCTTCCAGGGGGCAGATGAAAAACTGTTTTTT. Its protein is CASSFQGADEKLFF.

The J gene is TRBJ2-3, the V gene TRBV27; D remains unclear. The CDR3 has 12 amino acids. Trimming cost V 5 bases and J 6 bases, with 9 bases left between them. Germline V gene lookup returns CDR1 MNHEY and CDR2 SMNVEV (reference sequence). CDR3 nucleotide sequence: TGTGCCAGCAGTCCCTATCCTGATACGCAGTATTTT. The encoded protein is CASSPYPDTQYF.

This rearrangement joins TRBV6-1 to TRBJ2-6; D possibly corresponds to TRBD1 (5 bases). The CDR3 runs to 16 residues. The germline V gene has CDR1 MNHNS and CDR2 SASEGT. With 2 bases removed from V and 4 bases from J, the gap between germline ends came to 12 bases. The CDR3, as DNA: TGTGCCAGCAGTGAACAACCAGGGTCAGGGGCCAACGTCCTGACTTTC. It is translated as CASSEQPGSGANVLTF.

This chain links TRBV5-8 with TRBJ1-1, with D tentatively TRBD1 (6 bases). V was clipped by 2 bases and J by 8 bases, with 16 bases between them. Germline V gene lookup returns CDR1 SGHTS and CDR2 YDEGEE. The CDR3 has 14 residues. The CDR3 sequence is CASSFARTADEAFF. The CDR3 coding sequence is TGTGCCAGCAGCTTTGCTCGGACAGCAGACGAAGCTTTCTTT.